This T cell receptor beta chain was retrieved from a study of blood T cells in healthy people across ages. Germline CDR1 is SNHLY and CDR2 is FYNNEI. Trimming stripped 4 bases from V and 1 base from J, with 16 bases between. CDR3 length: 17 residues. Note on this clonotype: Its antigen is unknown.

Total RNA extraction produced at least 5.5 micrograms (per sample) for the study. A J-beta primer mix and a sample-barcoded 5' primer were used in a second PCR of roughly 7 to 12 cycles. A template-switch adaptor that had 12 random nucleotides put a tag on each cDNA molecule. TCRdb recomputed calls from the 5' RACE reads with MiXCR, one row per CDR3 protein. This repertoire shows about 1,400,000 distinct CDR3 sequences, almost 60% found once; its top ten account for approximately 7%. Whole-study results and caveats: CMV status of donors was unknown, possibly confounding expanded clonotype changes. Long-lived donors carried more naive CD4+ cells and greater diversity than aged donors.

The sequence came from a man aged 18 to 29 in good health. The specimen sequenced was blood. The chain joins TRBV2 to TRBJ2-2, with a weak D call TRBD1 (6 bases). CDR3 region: CASSVDSASLNTGELFF. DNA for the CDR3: TGTGCCAGCAGTGTGGACAGCGCCTCACTGAACACCGGGGAGCTGTTTTTT.